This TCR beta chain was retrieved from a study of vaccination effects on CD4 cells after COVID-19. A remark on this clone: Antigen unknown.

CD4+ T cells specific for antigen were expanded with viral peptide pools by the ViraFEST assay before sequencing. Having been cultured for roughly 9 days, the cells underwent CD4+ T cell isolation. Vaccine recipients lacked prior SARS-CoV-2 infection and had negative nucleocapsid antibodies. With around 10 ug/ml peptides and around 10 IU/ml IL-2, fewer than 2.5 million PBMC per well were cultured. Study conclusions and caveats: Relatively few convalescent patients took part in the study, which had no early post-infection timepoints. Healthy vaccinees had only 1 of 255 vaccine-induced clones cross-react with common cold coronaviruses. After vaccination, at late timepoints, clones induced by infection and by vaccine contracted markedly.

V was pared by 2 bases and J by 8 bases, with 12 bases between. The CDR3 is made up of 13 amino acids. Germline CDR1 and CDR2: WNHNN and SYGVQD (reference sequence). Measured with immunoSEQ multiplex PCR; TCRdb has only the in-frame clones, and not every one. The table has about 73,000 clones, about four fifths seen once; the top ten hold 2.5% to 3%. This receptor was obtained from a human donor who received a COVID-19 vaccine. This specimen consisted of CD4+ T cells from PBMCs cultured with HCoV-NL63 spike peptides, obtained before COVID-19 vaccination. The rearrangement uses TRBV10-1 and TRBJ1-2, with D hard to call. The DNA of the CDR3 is TGCGCCAGCAGTGAGAACGGGGTAGGCGGCTACACCTTC. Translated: CASSENGVGGYTF.